The 4 T cell receptor beta chains listed next were all sequenced from one sample in a study of technical replicates of blood from a handful of donors. Profiling relied on immunoSEQ multiplex PCR, and the TCRdb table lists in-frame clones only, not all of them. The table lists 85,000 to 100,000 clones, 95% of them singletons, with 0.2% to 0.25% in the top ten. Input material: T cells isolated from PBMCs. These TCRs come from a human donor in good health.

This chain links TRBV6-6 with TRBJ2-2; no definite D call. Trimming pared 4 bases from V and 0 bases from J, leaving 9 bases between. The germline V gene encodes CDR1 MNHNY and CDR2 SVGAGI (reference sequence). The CDR3 is 15 amino acids. The CDR3: CASSFRGANTGELFF. CDR3 DNA: TGTGCCAGCAGTTTCCGAGGTGCGAACACCGGGGAGCTGTTTTTT.

This chain connects TRBV18 to TRBJ2-3; 7 nucleotides align to TRBD2. Germline V CDR1 and CDR2: KGHSH, LQKENI. V trimming: 0 bases; J trimming: 3 bases; junction bases outside the gene matches: 0. This CDR3 region has 14 residues. The CDR3: CASSPPSGTDTQYF. Written as DNA, the CDR3 is TGTGCCAGCTCACCACCTAGCGGGACAGATACGCAGTATTTT. The variable domain in full, completed from reference TRBV18 and TRBJ2-3, reads NAGVMQNPRHLVRRRGQEARLRCSPMKGHSHVYWYRQLPEEGLKFMVYLQKENIIDESGMPKERFSAEFPKEGPSILRIQQVVRGDSAAYFCASSPPSGTDTQYFGPGTRLTVL.

The V gene is TRBV6-1, the J gene TRBJ1-2; TRBD1 agrees at 9 bases. This CDR3 is built from 15 residues. The V gene end was trimmed by 7 bases and the J gene end by 8 bases; junction bases not matched to a gene: 14. CDR1 MNHNS and CDR2 SASEGT come from the germline V gene. This CDR3 reads CASTSRQGVGLGYTF. The CDR3 DNA sequence: TGTGCCAGCACATCGCGACAGGGGGTAGGGCTCGGCTACACCTTC.

The chain recombines TRBV7-6 with TRBJ1-1; 7 nucleotides agree with TRBD1. With 5 bases clipped from V and 3 bases from J, the junction kept 12 bases outside the gene matches. Germline lookup yields CDR1 SGHVS and CDR2 FNYEAQ. The CDR3 is made up of 16 amino acids. CDR3 DNA sequence: TGTGCCAGCAGCCCGGGGCCTCGGACAGGTCACACTGAAGCTTTCTTT. Its protein is CASSPGPRTGHTEAFF.